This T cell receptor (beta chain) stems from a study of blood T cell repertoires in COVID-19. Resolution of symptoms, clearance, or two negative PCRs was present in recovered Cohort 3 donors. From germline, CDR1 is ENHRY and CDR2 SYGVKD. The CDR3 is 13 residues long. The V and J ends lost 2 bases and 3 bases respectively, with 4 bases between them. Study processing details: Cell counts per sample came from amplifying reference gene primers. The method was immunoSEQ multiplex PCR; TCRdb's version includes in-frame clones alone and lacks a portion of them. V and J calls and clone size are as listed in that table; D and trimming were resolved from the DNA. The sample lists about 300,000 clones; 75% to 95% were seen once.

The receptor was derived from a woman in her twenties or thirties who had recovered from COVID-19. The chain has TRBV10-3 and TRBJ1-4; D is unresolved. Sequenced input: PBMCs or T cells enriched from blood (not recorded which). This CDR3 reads CAISEGSNEKLFF. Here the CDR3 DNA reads TGTGCCATCAGTGAGGGCTCTAATGAAAAACTGTTTTTT.